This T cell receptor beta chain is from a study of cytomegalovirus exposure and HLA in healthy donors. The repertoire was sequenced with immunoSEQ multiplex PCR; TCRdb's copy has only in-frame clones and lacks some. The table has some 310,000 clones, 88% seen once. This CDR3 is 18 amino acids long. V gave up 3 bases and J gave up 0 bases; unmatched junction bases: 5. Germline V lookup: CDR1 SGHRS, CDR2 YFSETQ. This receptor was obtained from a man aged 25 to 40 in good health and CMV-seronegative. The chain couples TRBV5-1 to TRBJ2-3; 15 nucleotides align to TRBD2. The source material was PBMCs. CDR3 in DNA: TGCGCCAGCAGCTCCGGACTAGCGGGGGGGCCCAGCACAGATACGCAGTATTTT. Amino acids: CASSSGLAGGPSTDTQYF.